The 18 T cell receptor beta chains presented below share a single source sample, sequenced in a study of T cells in women clearing cervical HPV infection. Repertoires were generated with immunoSEQ multiplex PCR, while TCRdb's copy carries only in-frame clones and drops some. This repertoire comprises about 8,400 clones; its ten largest clones make up approximately 8.2%. Sequenced: blood buffy coat. These receptor sequences come from a woman aged 18-70 years with a cervical HPV16 infection that either progressed to CIN3+ or cleared (not recorded which).

Concerning this clone itself: With the read ending 3 residues before the CDR3 end, the germline J gene is used to fill in that end. The chain combines TRBV7-9 with TRBJ1-2; no reliable D call. Looked up from germline, CDR1 is SEHNR and CDR2 is FQNEAQ (reference sequence). The CDR3 spans 13 residues. The CDR3: CASSGGDSYDYTF. CDR3 bases read: TGTGCCAGCAGCGGCGGGGATTCGTACGAC.

A remark on this clone: The read ends 3 residues before the CDR3 terminus; that terminus is restored from the germline J gene. The gene calls are TRBV2 and TRBJ2-2; D is ambiguous. Per the germline V gene, CDR1 is SNHLY and CDR2 is FYNNEI. V was clipped by 7 bases and J by 1 base, with 7 bases between them. This CDR3 comprises 13 residues. The CDR3 reads CASNRVNTGELFF. Partial CDR3 DNA: TGTGCCAGCAACCGGGTGAACACCGGGGAG.

The CDR3 bases that were read are TGTGCCAGTAGTATTTTGGGGGCATCGAACACTGAA. It translates to CASSILGASNTE. The whole CDR3 sequence reads CASSILGASNTEAFF. The chain recombines TRBV19 with TRBJ1-1; possibly TRBD1 for D (6 bases). The read stops 3 residues short of the end of the CDR3; the missing end is completed from the germline J gene. V lost 3 bases, J lost 1 base, and 12 bases lay in between. The CDR3 has 15 amino acids. The germline V gene encodes CDR1 LNHDA and CDR2 SQIVND (reference sequence).

With regard to this clone: The read ends 3 residues before the CDR3 terminus; that terminus is restored from the germline J gene. This chain connects TRBV7-2 to TRBJ1-2; the D is unclear. The CDR3 totals 13 residues. In germline, CDR1 is SGHTA, CDR2 FQGNSA. The DNA read from the CDR3 is TGTGCCAGCAGCTTAGCGCCGGGGTCCGAC. Residues: CASSLAPGSD. The entire CDR3 sequence reads CASSLAPGSDYTF.

Details on this clone: Read sequence stops 3 residues before the CDR3 end, and the germline J gene provides the missing end. V gene TRBV5-1 combines with J gene TRBJ2-5; 8 nucleotides line up with TRBD1. CDR1 is SGHRS, CDR2 YFSETQ, per germline. Losses at the gene ends were 4 bases for V and 5 bases for J; bases not matched to a gene: 10. The CDR3 spans 15 residues. The CDR3 here is CASSVTGGRWETQYF. The part of the CDR3 DNA that was read is TGCGCCAGCAGCGTTACAGGGGGGCGGTGGGAGACC.

To note about this clone: A junction boundary mismatches the germline segment, possibly from a read error. The CDR3 is cut off 3 residues early in the read; its end comes from the germline J gene. This rearrangement joins TRBV7-9 to TRBJ2-4; D ambiguous. Germline loops: CDR1 SEHNR, CDR2 FQNEAQ (reference sequence). The CDR3 has 12 residues. CDR3 DNA (partial): TGTGCCAGCAGCCTAGCCAAAAACATT. Its protein product is CASSLAKNI. The CDR3 reads in full as CASSLAKNIQYF. The complete variable domain, with remaining parts taken from reference TRBV7-9 and TRBJ2-4, reads DTGVSQNPRHKITKRGQNVTFRCDPISEHNRLYWYRQTLGQGPEFLTYFQNEAQLEKSRLLSDRFSAERPKGSFSTLEIQRTEQGDSAMYLCASSLAKNIQYFGAGTRLSVL.

In the case of this clone: The read finishes 3 residues shy of the CDR3 end, and the germline J gene is used to complete it. This sequence joins TRBV7-2 and TRBJ2-3, with 12 bases fitting TRBD2. This CDR3 is built from 15 residues. CDR1 is SGHTA and CDR2 is FQGNSA in the germline V gene. V gave up 4 bases and J gave up 4 bases; unmatched junction bases: 3. CDR3 bases read: TGTGCCAGCAGCTGGACTAGCGGGGTGCCAGATACG. Amino acid sequence: CASSWTSGVPDT. The CDR3 as a whole reads CASSWTSGVPDTQYF.

The CDR3: CSARGPLDEKLFF. The covered CDR3 bases are TGCAGTGCTAGAGGGCCGCTCGATGAAAAA. The chain uses TRBV20-1 and TRBJ1-4, with no clear D. The CDR3 goes on 3 residues after the read ends, and that part is filled in from the germline J gene. Germline CDR1 and CDR2: DFQATT and SNEGSKA (reference sequence). This CDR3 spans 13 amino acids. V shed 1 base and J shed 6 bases, with 9 bases lying between them.

Note on this clone: The sequence runs out 3 residues before the end of the CDR3; the remainder is reconstructed from the germline J gene. The chain employs TRBV2 and TRBJ2-5, with 8 bases identical to TRBD2. This CDR3 comprises 14 residues. From germline, CDR1 is SNHLY and CDR2 FYNNEI. Partial CDR3 DNA: TGTGCCAGCAGTGTTTCGGGGGGGACGGATACC. Translation gives CASSVSGGTDT. From start to end, the CDR3 is CASSVSGGTDTQYF.

About this clone: The read terminates 3 residues ahead of where the CDR3 ends, so the germline J gene completes it. The J gene is TRBJ2-3, the V gene TRBV20-1, with 11 bases that match TRBD2. The CDR3 is 17 residues long. The germline CDR1 and CDR2 sequences are DFQATT and SNEGSKA (reference sequence). The CDR3 is CSATSGLAGSNQETQYF. Incomplete CDR3 DNA: TGCAGTGCTACATCTGGACTAGCGGGTTCAAATCAAGAGACG.

Concerning this clone: With the read ending 3 residues before the CDR3 end, the germline J gene is used to fill in that end. This chain joins TRBV19 and TRBJ1-6; D perhaps matches TRBD1 (5 bases). CDR1 and CDR2 from the germline V gene are LNHDA and SQIVND (reference sequence). This CDR3 comprises 14 residues. Trimming took off 3 bases at V and 7 bases at J, with 10 bases between the two ends. The CDR3 is CASSILQENSPLHF. Incomplete CDR3 DNA: TGTGCCAGTAGTATCCTACAGGAGAATTCACCC.

The CDR3 sequence is CASSNFYRDQETQYF. The CDR3 DNA, read in part, is TGTGCCAGCTCCAACTTTTACAGGGACCAAGAGACG. V usage is TRBV18 and J usage is TRBJ2-3, with D maybe TRBD1 (6 bases). The read halts 3 residues ahead of the CDR3 end, with the missing end drawn from the germline J gene. There are 15 residues in the CDR3. Germline loops: CDR1 KGHSH, CDR2 LQKENI.

This clone registers medium-sized by frequency. Sequencing ends 3 residues short of the CDR3 end; the germline J gene provides the rest. The chain employs TRBV29-1 and TRBJ2-3, with TRBD2 matching over 9 bases. Per the germline V gene, CDR1 is SQVTM and CDR2 is ANQGSEA. V was clipped by 5 bases and J by 5 bases; unmatched bases: 8. CDR3 length: 14 amino acids. The DNA read from the CDR3 is TGCAGCGTTTTTACCAGCGGGGGGATAGATACG. Translated, it gives CSVFTSGGIDT. The entire CDR3 protein is CSVFTSGGIDTQYF.

Remarks on this clone: The read comes to an end 3 residues before the CDR3 does, leaving the germline J gene to fill in the end. J is TRBJ1-1 and V is TRBV18; possibly TRBD1 for D (5 bases). CDR1 and CDR2 from the germline V gene are KGHSH and LQKENI. CDR3 length: 14 residues. V was clipped by 6 bases and J by 1 base, with 12 bases between them. CDR3 DNA (partial): TGTGCCAGCTCCCCGGGCAGGGCGAACACTGAA. As protein: CASSPGRANTE. The whole CDR3 protein is CASSPGRANTEAFF.

For this clone: The CDR3 extends 3 residues past the end of the read, so its final part is completed from the germline J gene. The genes are TRBV6-4 and TRBJ2-3; weak D call: TRBD1 (6 bases). CDR3 length equals 16 residues. Germline V gene lookup returns CDR1 MRHNA and CDR2 SNTAGT. The CDR3 spells CASSDSAGGGQETQYF. Partial CDR3 DNA: TGTGCCAGCAGTGACTCGGCTGGGGGCGGACAAGAGACG.

A remark on this clone: With the read ending 3 residues before the CDR3 end, the germline J gene is used to fill in that end. The chain recombines TRBV5-3 with TRBJ2-5; 8 bases map to TRBD2. TRBV5-3 is treated as an ORF (open reading frame) with a function not yet certain. The CDR3 has 16 residues. The CDR3 loop is CARTGWGLAGARTQYF. The part of the CDR3 DNA that was read is TGTGCCAGAACAGGGTGGGGGCTAGCGGGCGCCAGAACC.

As to this clone: One junction end does not reproduce the germline sequence, and a read error may be involved. The read halts 3 residues ahead of the CDR3 end, with the missing end drawn from the germline J gene. V gene TRBV7-2 combines with J gene TRBJ2-3; 11 positions agree with TRBD2. Germline lookup yields CDR1 SGHTA and CDR2 FQGNSA. The CDR3 is 15 amino acids. The part of the CDR3 DNA that was read is TGTGCCAGCAGCTACCGACTAGCGGGGACAGAGACG. Residues: CASSYRLAGTET. The entire CDR3 reads CASSYRLAGTETQYF.

Regarding this clone: Read data end 3 residues before the CDR3 end; the end is taken from the germline J gene. The chain recombines TRBV24-1 with TRBJ2-1; TRBD1 agrees at 9 bases. V lost 4 bases and J lost 8; bases outside the gene matches: 2. Germline assignment: CDR1 KGHDR and CDR2 SFDVKD. The CDR3 contains 13 residues. CDR3 protein: CATSEGDRDEQFF. The part of the CDR3 DNA that was read is TGTGCCACCAGTGAAGGGGACAGGGATGAG.